Shown below are 5 T cell receptor beta chains from a single sample sequenced in a study of cytomegalovirus exposure and HLA in healthy donors. The table came from immunoSEQ multiplex PCR; TCRdb's copy has only in-frame clones and leaves some out. The sample lists 76,000 or so clones, roughly 94% seen once, with 2.5% to 3.5% in the top ten. Material for sequencing was PBMCs. These receptors all stem from a woman under 30 in good health and CMV-seropositive.

The rearrangement links TRBV6-1 to TRBJ2-1; the match to TRBD2 covers 7 bases. CDR1 is MNHNS and CDR2 is SASEGT in the germline V gene. The J segment lost 6 bases and the V segment lost 7 bases, leaving 9 bases of the junction unmatched. The CDR3 loop spans 14 amino acids. The CDR3 loop reads CASMGGLLRNEQFF. As DNA, the CDR3 is TGTGCCAGCATGGGAGGGCTTCTTCGCAATGAGCAGTTCTTC.

The chain carries TRBV28 and TRBJ2-5; D might be TRBD2 (6 bases). The CDR3 runs to 14 residues. Trimming left V 10 bases short and J 1 base short, with 16 bases between. Germline V CDR1 and CDR2: MDHEN, SYDVKM. CDR3 bases: TGTGCCATCACCGCGGGGATCTCCCAAGAGACCCAGTACTTC. The encoded protein is CAITAGISQETQYF.

The chain carries TRBV9 and TRBJ2-3; 11 bases line up with TRBD2. There are 18 residues in the CDR3. Germline V gene sequence: CDR1 SGDLS, CDR2 YYNGEE. V lost 3 bases to trimming and J lost 2 bases; unmatched junction nucleotides: 11. CDR3 nucleotides: TGTGCCAGCAGCGAGACTTGGACTAGCGGGTTTTCCACAGATACGCAGTATTTT. It encodes CASSETWTSGFSTDTQYF.

The rearrangement uses TRBV15 and TRBJ1-3, with D possibly matching TRBD1 (5 bases). The CDR3 totals 15 residues. Germline loops: CDR1 LNHNV, CDR2 YYDKDF (reference sequence). Trimming removed 3 bases from V and 7 bases from J, with 16 bases in between. CDR3 protein: CATSSNPGPRNTIYF. Written as DNA, the CDR3 is TGTGCCACCAGCAGTAATCCAGGGCCACGGAACACCATATATTTT. The full variable domain, completed using reference TRBV15 and TRBJ1-3, is DAMVIQNPRYQVTQFGKPVTLSCSQTLNHNVMYWYQQKSSQAPKLLFHYYDKDFNNEADTPDNFQSRRPNTSFCFLDIRSPGLGDTAMYLCATSSNPGPRNTIYFGEGSWLTVV.

The chain carries TRBV7-9 and TRBJ1-2; D may be TRBD1 (6 bases). The CDR3 extends over 13 amino acids. Germline CDR1 is SEHNR and CDR2 is FQNEAQ (reference sequence). The V gene lost 3 bases and the J gene lost 8 bases, with 13 bases spanning the gap. CDR3 in amino acids: CASSFIGGNGYTF. CDR3 coding DNA: TGTGCCAGCAGCTTTATAGGGGGTAACGGCTACACCTTC.